This T cell receptor (beta chain) was recorded in a study of CD4 T cells in relation to SARS-CoV-2 and coronaviruses. Sequencing was performed with immunoSEQ multiplex PCR; in TCRdb, only in-frame clones are kept and a portion is missing. The sample includes approximately 59,000 clones, over 80% seen only once; the top ten take 1.5% to 2%. To note about this clone: Antigen specificity is unknown.

V gave up 6 bases and J gave up 9 bases; unmatched junction bases: 11. The CDR3 is made up of 14 amino acids. CDR1 and CDR2 from the germline V gene are KGHSH and LQKENI. Before the COVID-19 pandemic, during about 2011-2019, CD4+ T cells were taken from unexposed donors. Naive and memory CD4+ T cells were separated from cryopreserved PBMCs. General study findings and limits: Monoreactive clones expanded significantly more to SARS-CoV-2 than crossreactive clones did.

Sample: memory CD4+ T cells from PBMCs. This TCR came from a human donor in good health. This rearrangement joins TRBV18 to TRBJ2-1, with 7 nucleotides matching TRBD1. CDR3 DNA sequence: TGTGCCAGCTCGCCCGCCACAGGGGCACCTGAGCAGTTCTTC. Protein sequence: CASSPATGAPEQFF.